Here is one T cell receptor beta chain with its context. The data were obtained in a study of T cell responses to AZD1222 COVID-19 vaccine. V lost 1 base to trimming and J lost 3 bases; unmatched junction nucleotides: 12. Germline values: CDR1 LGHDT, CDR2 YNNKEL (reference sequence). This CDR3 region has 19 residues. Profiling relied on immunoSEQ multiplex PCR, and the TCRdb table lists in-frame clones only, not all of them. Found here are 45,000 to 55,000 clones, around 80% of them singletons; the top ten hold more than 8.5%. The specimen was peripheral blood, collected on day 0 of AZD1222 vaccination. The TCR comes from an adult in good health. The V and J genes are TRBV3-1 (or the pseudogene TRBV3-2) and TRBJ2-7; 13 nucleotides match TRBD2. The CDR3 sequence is CASSQGDGLAGVRLYEQYF. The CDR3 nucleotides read TGTGCCAGCAGCCAAGGTGACGGACTAGCGGGAGTTCGTCTCTACGAGCAGTACTTC.